A selection of T cell receptor beta chains follows, all from one sample in a study of T cell changes during pregnancy in multiple sclerosis. The repertoire was sequenced with immunoSEQ multiplex PCR; TCRdb's copy has only in-frame clones and lacks some. The sample consists of about 40,000 clones, around 90% of them appearing once. The source material was peripheral blood, sampled in the first trimester of pregnancy. The receptors here all came from a female donor in good health, enrolled as a control in a pregnancy study. Each CDR3 is given with its conserved first and last residue. A D gene is named only where the DNA matches it firmly. Expanded clones are given a class, and other clones once, few, many or no size at all.

size: -; V: TRBV27; J: TRBJ2-1; D: TRBD1; DNA: TGTGCCAGCAGTTCTCCCCTCCGGGACAGAAACAATGAGCAGTTCTTC; CDR3: CASSSPLRDRNNEQFF
size: few; V: TRBV5-1; J: TRBJ1-4; D: TRBD1; DNA: TGCGCCAGCAGCACCGGGACAGAAGAAAAACTGTTTTTT; CDR3: CASSTGTEEKLFF
size: -; V: TRBV7-2; J: TRBJ2-3; D: TRBD2; DNA: TGTGCCAGCAGCCTCAGACTAGCGGGGTACACAGATACGCAGTATTTT; CDR3: CASSLRLAGYTDTQYF
size: few; V: TRBV15; J: TRBJ1-2; D: TRBD1; DNA: TGTGCCACCAGCAGAGACAGGGGGCTAGGTGGCTACACCTTC; CDR3: CATSRDRGLGGYTF
size: once; V: TRBV16; J: TRBJ1-2; D: -; DNA: TGTGCCAGCAGCCCGTATAAGACAGGCCCCTATGGCTACACCTTC; CDR3: CASSPYKTGPYGYTF
size: -; V: TRBV9; J: TRBJ1-6; D: -; DNA: TGTGCCAGCAAGTCGAGGGGAGGTTCCTATAATTCACCCCTCCACTTT; CDR3: CASKSRGGSYNSPLHF
size: -; V: TRBV9; J: TRBJ2-7; D: TRBD1; DNA: TGTGCCAGCAGCCCGGACAGGATGGGCGAGCAGTACTTC; CDR3: CASSPDRMGEQYF
size: -; V: TRBV19; J: TRBJ1-1; D: TRBD1; DNA: TGTGCCAGTAGTATAGTGGGCCCGGACAGGAGGAACACTGAAGCTTTCTTT; CDR3: CASSIVGPDRRNTEAFF
size: -; V: TRBV29-1; J: TRBJ1-1; D: -; DNA: TGCAGCGTTGAGGCCGGCAGGGGCAGCACTGAAGCTTTCTTT; CDR3: CSVEAGRGSTEAFF
size: -; V: TRBV18; J: TRBJ2-2; D: TRBD2; DNA: TGTGCCAGCTCGCAAGGACTAGCGGGAGGAGCCGGGGAGCTGTTTTTT; CDR3: CASSQGLAGGAGELFF
size: -; V: TRBV15; J: TRBJ2-1; D: -; DNA: TGTGCCACCAGCACCTCAGGGAAATTTTACAATGAGCAGTTCTTC; CDR3: CATSTSGKFYNEQFF
size: -; V: TRBV7-3; J: TRBJ2-3; D: TRBD2; DNA: TGTGCCAGCAGCTTAACTGCGGGAGGGCGCCGGGGGCAAGATACGCAGTATTTT; CDR3: CASSLTAGGRRGQDTQYF
size: -; V: TRBV7-8; J: TRBJ2-5; D: TRBD2; DNA: TGTGCCAGCAGCTTAGCGGGTGGACTAGCGGGGTCACAAGAGACCCAGTACTTC; CDR3: CASSLAGGLAGSQETQYF
size: -; V: TRBV28; J: TRBJ1-5; D: TRBD1; DNA: TGTGCCAGCAGTTTACAGGGGGCTGTTCAGCCCCAGCATTTT; CDR3: CASSLQGAVQPQHF
size: -; V: TRBV6-4; J: TRBJ2-1; D: TRBD2; DNA: TGTGCCAGCAGTCCGGGACTAGAAGTTCATGAGCAGTTCTTC; CDR3: CASSPGLEVHEQFF
size: -; V: TRBV6-5; J: TRBJ2-3; D: -; DNA: TGTGCCAGCAGTTACTCGAGGGGCACAGATACGCAGTATTTT; CDR3: CASSYSRGTDTQYF
size: -; V: TRBV5-1; J: TRBJ2-3; D: -; DNA: TGCGCCAGCATCCCGACTAGTAGCGCCGCCACAGATACGCAGTATTTT; CDR3: CASIPTSSAATDTQYF
size: -; V: TRBV27; J: TRBJ1-2; D: -; DNA: TGTGCCAGCAGTTTAACTAGAAGGGAGAACCTTCCTTTCTATGGCTACACCTTC; CDR3: CASSLTRRENLPFYGYTF
size: -; V: TRBV19; J: TRBJ2-1; D: TRBD1; DNA: TGTGCCAGTAGTGGAATTGGGACAGGGACATACAATGAGCAGTTCTTC; CDR3: CASSGIGTGTYNEQFF
size: -; V: TRBV28; J: TRBJ1-6; D: -; DNA: TGTGCCAGCAAATTAGAACAGAATTCACCCCTCCACTTT; CDR3: CASKLEQNSPLHF
size: -; V: TRBV9; J: TRBJ2-5; D: TRBD1; DNA: TGTGCCAGCAGCGGACCACAGGGGCTGCCTGGGGAGACCCAGTACTTC; CDR3: CASSGPQGLPGETQYF
size: -; V: TRBV14; J: TRBJ2-3; D: -; DNA: TGTGCCAGCAGCCAAGACACTCAAAGTACGCAGTATTTT; CDR3: CASSQDTQSTQYF
size: -; V: TRBV9; J: TRBJ2-2; D: -; DNA: TGTGCCAGCAGCGTAGTTAGCGGAGCGAGCTACACCAGGGAGCTGTTTTTT; CDR3: CASSVVSGASYTRELFF
size: -; V: TRBV5-1; J: TRBJ1-3; D: -; DNA: TGCGCCAGCAGCTTGGAGGTGGGGGGCTCTGGAAACACCATATATTTT; CDR3: CASSLEVGGSGNTIYF
size: -; V: TRBV27; J: TRBJ2-7; D: -; DNA: TGTGCCAGCAGGAGGACTGCCTCCTACGAGCAGTACTTC; CDR3: CASRRTASYEQYF
size: -; V: TRBV27; J: TRBJ2-5; D: -; DNA: TGTGCCAGCAGCCGGCCAGGGTTTCAAGAGACCCAGTACTTC; CDR3: CASSRPGFQETQYF
size: -; V: TRBV5-4; J: TRBJ1-2; D: TRBD1; DNA: TGTGCCAGCAGCCAGGGACAGAGATACGGCTACACCTTC; CDR3: CASSQGQRYGYTF
size: -; V: TRBV6-1; J: TRBJ1-3; D: -; DNA: TGTGCCAGCAGTGAGTCCATAGACTCTGGAAACACCATATATTTT; CDR3: CASSESIDSGNTIYF
size: -; V: TRBV5-4; J: TRBJ2-3; D: -; DNA: TGTGCCAGCAGCTTGGACTACTCAGATACGCAGTATTTT; CDR3: CASSLDYSDTQYF
size: -; V: TRBV4-2; J: TRBJ2-3; D: TRBD2; DNA: TGTGCCAGCAGCCAAAACAGGCTAGCGGGGGGAGATACGCAGTATTTT; CDR3: CASSQNRLAGGDTQYF
size: once; V: TRBV11-3; J: TRBJ2-7; D: TRBD2; DNA: TGTGCCAGCAGCTTAGAGGCGACTAGCCGCTCCTACGAGCAGTACTTC; CDR3: CASSLEATSRSYEQYF
size: -; V: TRBV4-2; J: TRBJ2-3; D: TRBD1; DNA: TGTGCCAGCAGCCAAGATAGCAGACAGGGGACATCTAACACAGATACGCAGTATTTT; CDR3: CASSQDSRQGTSNTDTQYF
size: -; V: TRBV6-5; J: TRBJ2-3; D: TRBD2; DNA: TGTGCCAGCAGTTACGTAGCGGGGAACACAGATACGCAGTATTTT; CDR3: CASSYVAGNTDTQYF